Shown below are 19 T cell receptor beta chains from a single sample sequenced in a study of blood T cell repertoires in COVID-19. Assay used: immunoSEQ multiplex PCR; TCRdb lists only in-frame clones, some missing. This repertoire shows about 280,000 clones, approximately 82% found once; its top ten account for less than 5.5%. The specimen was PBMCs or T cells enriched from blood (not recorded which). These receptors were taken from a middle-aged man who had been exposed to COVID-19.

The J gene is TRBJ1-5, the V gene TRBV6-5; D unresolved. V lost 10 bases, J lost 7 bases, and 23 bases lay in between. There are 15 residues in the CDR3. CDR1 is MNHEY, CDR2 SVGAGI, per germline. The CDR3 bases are TGTGCCACCCGGTTGGGGAGGGAAAGAGGGCAGCCCCAGCATTTT. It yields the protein CATRLGRERGQPQHF.

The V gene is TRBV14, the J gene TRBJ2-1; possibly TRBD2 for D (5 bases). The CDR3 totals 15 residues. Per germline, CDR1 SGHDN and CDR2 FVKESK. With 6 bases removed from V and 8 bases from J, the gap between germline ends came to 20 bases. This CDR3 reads CASSRTYFAGDEQFF. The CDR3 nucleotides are TGTGCCAGCAGTCGCACGTACTTTGCCGGGGATGAGCAGTTCTTC.

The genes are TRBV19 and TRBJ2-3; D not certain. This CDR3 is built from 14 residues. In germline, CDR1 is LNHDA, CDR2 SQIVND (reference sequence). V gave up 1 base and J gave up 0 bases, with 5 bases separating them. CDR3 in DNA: TGTGCCAGTAGTATAGGCAGGAGCACAGATACGCAGTATTTT. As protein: CASSIGRSTDTQYF.

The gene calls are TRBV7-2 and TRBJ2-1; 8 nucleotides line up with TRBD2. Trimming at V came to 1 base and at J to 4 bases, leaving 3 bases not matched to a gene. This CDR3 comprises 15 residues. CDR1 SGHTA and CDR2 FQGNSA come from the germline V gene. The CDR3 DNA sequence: TGTGCCAGCAGCTTAGGTAGCGGGACTTACAATGAGCAGTTCTTC. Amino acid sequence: CASSLGSGTYNEQFF.

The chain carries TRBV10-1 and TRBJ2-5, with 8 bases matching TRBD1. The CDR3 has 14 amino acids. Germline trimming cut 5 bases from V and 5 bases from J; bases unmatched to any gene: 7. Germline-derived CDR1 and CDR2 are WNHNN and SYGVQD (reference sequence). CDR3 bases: TGCGCCAGCAGTACAGGGGGGAATGGGGAGACCCAGTACTTC. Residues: CASSTGGNGETQYF.

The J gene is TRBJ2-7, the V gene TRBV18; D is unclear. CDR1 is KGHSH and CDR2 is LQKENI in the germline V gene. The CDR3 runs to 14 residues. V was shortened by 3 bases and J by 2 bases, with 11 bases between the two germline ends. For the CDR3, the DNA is TGTGCCAGCTCACCGGGCATATCCACCTACGAGCAGTACTTC. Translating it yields CASSPGISTYEQYF.

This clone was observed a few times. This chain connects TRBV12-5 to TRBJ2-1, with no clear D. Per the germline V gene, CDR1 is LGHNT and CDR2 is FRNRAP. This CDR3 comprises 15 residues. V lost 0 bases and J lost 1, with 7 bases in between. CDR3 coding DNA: TGTGCTAGTGGTTTGGTACTGTCTTCCTACAATGAGCAGTTCTTC. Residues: CASGLVLSSYNEQFF.

The CDR3 DNA reads TGTGCCATCAGTGAGTCCACCGGGACAGGGTCCAGTGGAAACACCATATATTTT. Protein: CAISESTGTGSSGNTIYF. The chain links TRBV10-3 to TRBJ1-3; the match to TRBD1 covers 9 bases. The V gene's germline CDR1 is ENHRY and CDR2 SYGVKD. V lost 0 bases and J lost 3; bases outside the gene matches: 9. The CDR3 length is 18 residues.

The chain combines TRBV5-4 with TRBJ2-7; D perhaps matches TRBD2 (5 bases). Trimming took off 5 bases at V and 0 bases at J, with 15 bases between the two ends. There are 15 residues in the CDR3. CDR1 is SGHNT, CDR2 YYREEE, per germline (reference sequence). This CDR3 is CASSRGQEPSYEQYF. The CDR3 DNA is TGTGCCAGCAGTCGAGGGCAGGAGCCCTCCTACGAGCAGTACTTC.

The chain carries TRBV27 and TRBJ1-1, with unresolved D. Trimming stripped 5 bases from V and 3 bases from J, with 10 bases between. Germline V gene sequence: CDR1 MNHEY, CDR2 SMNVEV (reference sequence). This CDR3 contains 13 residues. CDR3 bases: TGTGCCAGCAGTAGGATCGGGTACACTGAAGCTTTCTTT. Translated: CASSRIGYTEAFF.

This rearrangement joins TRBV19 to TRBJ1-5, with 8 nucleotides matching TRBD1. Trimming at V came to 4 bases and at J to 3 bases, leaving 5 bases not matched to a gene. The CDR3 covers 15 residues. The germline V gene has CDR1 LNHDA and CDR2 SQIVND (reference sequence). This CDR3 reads CASSRDRSFNQPQHF. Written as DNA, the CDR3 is TGTGCCAGTAGTAGGGACAGGTCTTTCAATCAGCCCCAGCATTTT.

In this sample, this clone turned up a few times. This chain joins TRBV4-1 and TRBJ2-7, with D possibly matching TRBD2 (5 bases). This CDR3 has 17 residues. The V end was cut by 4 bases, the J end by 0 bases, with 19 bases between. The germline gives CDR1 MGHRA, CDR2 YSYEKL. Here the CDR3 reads CASSRRGAGISSYEQYF. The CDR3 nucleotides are TGCGCCAGCAGCCGTCGAGGCGCGGGTATTAGCTCCTACGAGCAGTACTTC.

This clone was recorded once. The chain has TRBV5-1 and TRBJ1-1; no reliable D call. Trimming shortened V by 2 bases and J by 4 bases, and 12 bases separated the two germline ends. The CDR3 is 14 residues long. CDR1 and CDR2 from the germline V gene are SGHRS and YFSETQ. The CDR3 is CASSFTSEVTEAFF. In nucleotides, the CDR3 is TGCGCCAGCAGCTTTACCTCCGAGGTCACTGAAGCTTTCTTT.

The CDR3 here is CASSPFRTSGMRNEQFF. CDR3 DNA: TGTGCCAGCAGTCCCTTCCGGACTAGCGGGATGAGGAATGAGCAGTTCTTC. This chain connects TRBV6-6 to TRBJ2-1, with 12 bases that match TRBD2. V was clipped by 5 bases and J by 7 bases; unmatched bases: 12. Germline V CDR1 and CDR2: MNHNY, SVGAGI (reference sequence). There are 17 residues in the CDR3.

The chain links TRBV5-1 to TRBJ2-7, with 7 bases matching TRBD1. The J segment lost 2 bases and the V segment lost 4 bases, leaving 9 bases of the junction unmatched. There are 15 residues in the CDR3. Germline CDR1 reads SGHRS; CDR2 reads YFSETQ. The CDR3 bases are TGCGCCAGCAGCGATGCACCTGGACAGGCCTACGAGCAGTACTTC. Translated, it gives CASSDAPGQAYEQYF.

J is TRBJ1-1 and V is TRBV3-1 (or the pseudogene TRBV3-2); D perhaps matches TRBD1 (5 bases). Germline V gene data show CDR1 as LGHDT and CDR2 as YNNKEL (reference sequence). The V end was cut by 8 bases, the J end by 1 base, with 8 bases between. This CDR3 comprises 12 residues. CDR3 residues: CASSTGNTEAFF. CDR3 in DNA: TGTGCCAGCTCCACAGGGAACACTGAAGCTTTCTTT.

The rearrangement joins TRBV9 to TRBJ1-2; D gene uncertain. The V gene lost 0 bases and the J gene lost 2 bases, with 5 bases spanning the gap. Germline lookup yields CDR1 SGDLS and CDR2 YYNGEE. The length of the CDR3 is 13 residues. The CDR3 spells CASSVVENYGYTF. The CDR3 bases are TGTGCCAGCAGCGTAGTAGAGAACTATGGCTACACCTTC.

CDR3 amino acids: CASSVWTGENQPQHF. As DNA, the CDR3 is TGCGCCAGCAGCGTCTGGACAGGGGAGAATCAGCCCCAGCATTTT. The chain employs TRBV5-1 and TRBJ1-5; 9 nucleotides agree with TRBD1. The CDR3 runs 15 residues. The ends lost 4 bases at V and 4 bases at J; junction bases unmatched: 6. Germline V CDR1 and CDR2: SGHRS, YFSETQ.

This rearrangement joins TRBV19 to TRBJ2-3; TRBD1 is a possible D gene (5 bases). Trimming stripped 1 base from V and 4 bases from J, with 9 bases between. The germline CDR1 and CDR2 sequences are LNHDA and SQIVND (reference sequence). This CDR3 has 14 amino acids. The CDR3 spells CASSIAGAADTQYF. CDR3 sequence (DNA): TGTGCCAGTAGTATAGCTGGGGCCGCAGATACGCAGTATTTT.